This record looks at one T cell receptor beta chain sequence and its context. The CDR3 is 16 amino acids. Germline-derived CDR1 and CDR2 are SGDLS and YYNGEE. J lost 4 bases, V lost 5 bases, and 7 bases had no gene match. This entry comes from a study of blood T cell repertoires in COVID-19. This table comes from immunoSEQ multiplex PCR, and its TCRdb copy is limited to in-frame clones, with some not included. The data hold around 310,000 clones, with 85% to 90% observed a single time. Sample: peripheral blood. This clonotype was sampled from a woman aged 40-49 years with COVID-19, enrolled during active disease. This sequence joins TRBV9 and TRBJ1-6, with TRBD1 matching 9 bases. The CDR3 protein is CASRGPGQGYNSPLHF. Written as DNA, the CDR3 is TGTGCCAGCAGGGGTCCGGGACAGGGATATAATTCACCCCTCCACTTT.